This T cell receptor beta chain was identified during a study of blood T cell repertoires in COVID-19. Some clones are missing from TCRdb's copy, which holds only in-frame ones; the method was immunoSEQ multiplex PCR. The sample yields 26,000 or so clones, approximately 90% seen once. This CDR3 region has 15 residues. With V trimmed by 7 bases and J by 3 bases, 7 bases remained unmatched. From germline, CDR1 is SNHLY and CDR2 FYNNEI. The specimen was peripheral blood. This sequence was found in a man aged 60 to 75 with active COVID-19. V is TRBV2 and J is TRBJ2-1, with 9 bases lining up with TRBD2. CDR3 sequence reads: CASIAGAAVYNEQFF. CDR3 sequence (DNA): TGTGCCAGCATAGCGGGGGCCGCCGTCTACAATGAGCAGTTCTTC.